This TCR beta chain was retrieved from a study of shared clonotypes between healthy human individuals. V dropped 5 bases and J dropped 4; count of bases not matched to a gene: 11. CDR1 and CDR2 (germline): SGHRS, YFSETQ. The CDR3 extends over 15 amino acids. Repertoires were generated with immunoSEQ multiplex PCR, while TCRdb's copy carries only in-frame clones and drops some. In the table there are approximately 530,000 clones, approximately 95% of which are singletons. This chain joins TRBV5-1 and TRBJ1-2; 7 positions agree with TRBD1. The TCR originated in a woman aged 25-40 years in good health. Sequenced: naive CD4+ T cells sorted from blood. Subset: CD45RA+ positively selected. Here the CDR3 DNA reads TGCGCCAGCAGTTTAACAGGGGAGGTTGGCTATGGCTACACCTTC. Translated, it gives CASSLTGEVGYGYTF.